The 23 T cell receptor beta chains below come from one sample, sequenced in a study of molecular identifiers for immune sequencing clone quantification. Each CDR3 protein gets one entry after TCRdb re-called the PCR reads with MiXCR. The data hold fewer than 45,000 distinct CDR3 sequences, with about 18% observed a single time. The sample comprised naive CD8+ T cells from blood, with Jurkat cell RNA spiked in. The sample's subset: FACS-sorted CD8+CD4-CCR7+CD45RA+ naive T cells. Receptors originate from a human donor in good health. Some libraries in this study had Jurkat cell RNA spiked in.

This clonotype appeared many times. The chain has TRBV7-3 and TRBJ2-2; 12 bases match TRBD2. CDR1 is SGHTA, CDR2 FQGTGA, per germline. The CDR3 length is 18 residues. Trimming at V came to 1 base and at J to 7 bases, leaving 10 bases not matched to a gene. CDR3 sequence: CASSLISTSGSDHGELFF. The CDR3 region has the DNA TGTGCCAGCAGCTTAATTTCGACTAGCGGGAGTGATCACGGGGAGCTGTTTTTT. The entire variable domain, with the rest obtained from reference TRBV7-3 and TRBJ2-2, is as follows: GAGVSQTPSNKVTEKGKYVELRCDPISGHTALYWYRQSLGQGPEFLIYFQGTGAADDSGLPNDRFFAVRPEGSVSTLKIQRTERGDSAVYLCASSLISTSGSDHGELFFGEGSRLTVL.

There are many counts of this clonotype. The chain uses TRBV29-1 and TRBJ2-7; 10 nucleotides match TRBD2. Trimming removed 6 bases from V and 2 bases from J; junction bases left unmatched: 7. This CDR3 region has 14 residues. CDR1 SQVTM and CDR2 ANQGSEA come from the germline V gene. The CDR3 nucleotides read TGCAGCGTCGAGACTAGCGGGCTCGCCTACGAGCAGTACTTC. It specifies CSVETSGLAYEQYF.

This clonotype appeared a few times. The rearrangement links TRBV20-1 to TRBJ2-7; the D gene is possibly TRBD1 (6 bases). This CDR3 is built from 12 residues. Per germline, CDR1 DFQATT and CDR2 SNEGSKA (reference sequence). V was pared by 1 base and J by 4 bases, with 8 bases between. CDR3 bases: TGCAGTGCTAGAGCAGGGGTTTACGAGCAGTACTTC. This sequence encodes CSARAGVYEQYF.

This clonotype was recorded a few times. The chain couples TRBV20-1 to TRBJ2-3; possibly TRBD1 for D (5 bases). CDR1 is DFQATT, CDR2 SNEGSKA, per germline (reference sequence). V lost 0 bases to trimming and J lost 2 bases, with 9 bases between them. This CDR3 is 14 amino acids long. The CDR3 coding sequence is TGCAGTGCTAGAGATAAGGGGCCCACAGATACGCAGTATTTT. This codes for CSARDKGPTDTQYF.

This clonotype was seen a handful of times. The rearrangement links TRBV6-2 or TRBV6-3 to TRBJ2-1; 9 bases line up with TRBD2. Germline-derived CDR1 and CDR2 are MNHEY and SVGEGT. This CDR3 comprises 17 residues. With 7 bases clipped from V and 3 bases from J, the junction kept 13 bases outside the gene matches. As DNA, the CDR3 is TGTGCCAGCAAAGACAACTTAGCGGGAGTTGTCTACAATGAGCAGTTCTTC. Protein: CASKDNLAGVVYNEQFF.

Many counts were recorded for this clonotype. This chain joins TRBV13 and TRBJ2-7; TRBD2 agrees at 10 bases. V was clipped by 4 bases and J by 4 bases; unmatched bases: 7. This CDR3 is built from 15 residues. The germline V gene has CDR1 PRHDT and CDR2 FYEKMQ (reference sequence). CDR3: CASSSPQREGYEQYF. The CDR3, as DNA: TGTGCCAGCAGCTCCCCCCAGCGGGAGGGTTACGAGCAGTACTTC.

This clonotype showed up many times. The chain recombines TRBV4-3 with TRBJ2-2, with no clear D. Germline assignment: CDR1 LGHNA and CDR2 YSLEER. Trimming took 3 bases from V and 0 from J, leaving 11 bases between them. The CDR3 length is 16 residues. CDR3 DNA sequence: TGCGCCAGCAGCCAGCCCCGGGCCTCGAACACCGGGGAGCTGTTTTTT. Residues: CASSQPRASNTGELFF.

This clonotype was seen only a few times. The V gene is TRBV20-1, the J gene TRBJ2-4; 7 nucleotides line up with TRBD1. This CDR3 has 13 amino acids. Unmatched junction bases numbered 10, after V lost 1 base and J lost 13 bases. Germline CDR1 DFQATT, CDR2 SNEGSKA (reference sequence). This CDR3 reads CSARALNRGPQYF. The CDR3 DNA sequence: TGCAGTGCTAGAGCCCTAAACAGGGGCCCCCAGTACTTC.

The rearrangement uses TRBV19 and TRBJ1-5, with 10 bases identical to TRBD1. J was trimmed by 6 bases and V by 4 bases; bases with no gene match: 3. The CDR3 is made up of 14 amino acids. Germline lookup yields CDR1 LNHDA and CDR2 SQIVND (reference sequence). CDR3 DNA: TGTGCCAGTAGTACCGGGACAGGGGCTCAGCCCCAGCATTTT. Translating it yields CASSTGTGAQPQHF. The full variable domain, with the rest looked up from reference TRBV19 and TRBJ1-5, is DGGITQSPKYLFRKEGQNVTLSCEQNLNHDAMYWYRQDPGQGLRLIYYSQIVNDFQKGDIAEGYSVSREKKESFPLTVTSAQKNPTAFYLCASSTGTGAQPQHFGDGTRLSIL.

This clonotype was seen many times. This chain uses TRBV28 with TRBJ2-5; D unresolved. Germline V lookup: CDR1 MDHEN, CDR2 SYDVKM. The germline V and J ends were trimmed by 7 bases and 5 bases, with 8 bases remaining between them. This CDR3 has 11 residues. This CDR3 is CASTIGETQYF. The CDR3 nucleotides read TGTGCCAGCACCATAGGGGAGACCCAGTACTTC.

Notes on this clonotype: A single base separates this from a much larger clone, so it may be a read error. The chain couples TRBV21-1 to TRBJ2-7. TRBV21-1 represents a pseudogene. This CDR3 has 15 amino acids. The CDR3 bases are TGTGCCAGCAGCAAAGCTTTTCCCCACCAGGACGAGCAGTACTTC. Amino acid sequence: CASSKAFPHQDEQYF.

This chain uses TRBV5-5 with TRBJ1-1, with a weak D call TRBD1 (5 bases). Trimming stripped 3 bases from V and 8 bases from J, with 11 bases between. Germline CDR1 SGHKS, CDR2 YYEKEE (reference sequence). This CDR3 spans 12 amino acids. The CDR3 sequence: CASSSGTLEAFF. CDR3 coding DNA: TGTGCCAGCAGCTCTGGGACCTTAGAAGCTTTCTTT.

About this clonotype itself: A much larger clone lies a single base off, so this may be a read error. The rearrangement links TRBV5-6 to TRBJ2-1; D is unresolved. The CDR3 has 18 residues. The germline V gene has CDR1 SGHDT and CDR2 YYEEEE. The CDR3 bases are TGTGCCAGCAGCCCGCCAAGAGGTAGCCGGAGCTCCTACAATGAGCGGTTCTTC. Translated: CASSPPRGSRSSYNERFF.

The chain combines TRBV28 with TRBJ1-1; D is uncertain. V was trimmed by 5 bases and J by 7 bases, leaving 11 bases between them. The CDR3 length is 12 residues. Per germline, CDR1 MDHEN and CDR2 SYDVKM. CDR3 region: CASSPGASEAFF. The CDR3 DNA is TGTGCCAGCAGTCCAGGAGCAAGTGAAGCTTTCTTT.

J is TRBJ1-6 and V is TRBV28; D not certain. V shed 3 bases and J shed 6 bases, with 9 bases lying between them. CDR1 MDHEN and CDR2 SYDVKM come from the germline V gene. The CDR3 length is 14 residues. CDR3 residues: CASSFVGFNSPLHF. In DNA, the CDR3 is TGTGCCAGCAGTTTCGTGGGTTTTAATTCACCCCTCCACTTT.

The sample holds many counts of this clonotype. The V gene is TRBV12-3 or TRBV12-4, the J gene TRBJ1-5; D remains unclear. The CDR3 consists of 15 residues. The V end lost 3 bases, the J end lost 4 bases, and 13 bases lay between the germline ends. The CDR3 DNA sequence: TGTGCCAGCAGTTTTTCGCGGGCAGCTAATCAGCCCCAGCATTTT. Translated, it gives CASSFSRAANQPQHF.

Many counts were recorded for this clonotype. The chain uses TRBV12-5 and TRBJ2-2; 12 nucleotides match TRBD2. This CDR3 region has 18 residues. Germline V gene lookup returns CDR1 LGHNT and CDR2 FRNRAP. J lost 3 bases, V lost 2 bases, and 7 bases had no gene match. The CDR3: CASGLTHLAGGHTGELFF. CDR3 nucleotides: TGTGCTAGTGGTTTGACTCACCTAGCGGGAGGGCACACCGGGGAGCTGTTTTTT. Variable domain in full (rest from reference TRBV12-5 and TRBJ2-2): DARVTQTPRHKVTEMGQEVTMRCQPILGHNTVFWYRQTMMQGLELLAYFRNRAPLDDSGMPKDRFSAEMPDATLATLKIQPSEPRDSAVYFCASGLTHLAGGHTGELFFGEGSRLTVL.

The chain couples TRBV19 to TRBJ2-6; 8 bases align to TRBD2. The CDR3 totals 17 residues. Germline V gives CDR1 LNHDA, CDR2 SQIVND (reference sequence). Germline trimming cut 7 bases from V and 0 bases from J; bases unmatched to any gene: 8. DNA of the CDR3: TGTGCCAGTACAAACGGGAGGGCAGCCTCTGGGGCCAACGTCCTGACTTTC. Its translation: CASTNGRAASGANVLTF. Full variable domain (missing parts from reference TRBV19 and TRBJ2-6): DGGITQSPKYLFRKEGQNVTLSCEQNLNHDAMYWYRQDPGQGLRLIYYSQIVNDFQKGDIAEGYSVSREKKESFPLTVTSAQKNPTAFYLCASTNGRAASGANVLTFGAGSRLTVL.

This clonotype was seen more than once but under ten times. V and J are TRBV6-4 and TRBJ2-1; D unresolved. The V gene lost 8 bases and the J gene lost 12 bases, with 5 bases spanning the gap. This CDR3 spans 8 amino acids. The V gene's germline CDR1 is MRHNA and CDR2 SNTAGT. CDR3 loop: CASPRQFF. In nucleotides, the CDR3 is TGTGCCAGCCCTCGGCAGTTCTTC.

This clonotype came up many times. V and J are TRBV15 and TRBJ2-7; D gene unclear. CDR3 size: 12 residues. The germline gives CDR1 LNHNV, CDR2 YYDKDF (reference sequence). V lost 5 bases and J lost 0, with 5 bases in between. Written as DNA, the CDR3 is TGTGCCACCAGCTCCAGCTCCTACGAGCAGTACTTC. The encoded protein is CATSSSSYEQYF.

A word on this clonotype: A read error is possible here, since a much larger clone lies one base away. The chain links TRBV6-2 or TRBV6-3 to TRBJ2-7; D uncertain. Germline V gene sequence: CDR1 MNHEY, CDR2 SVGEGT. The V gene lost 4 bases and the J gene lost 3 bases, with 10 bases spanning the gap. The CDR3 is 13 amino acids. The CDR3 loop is CASSCYPSYEQYF. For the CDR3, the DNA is TGTGCCAGCAGTTGCTACCCTAGCTACGAGCAGTACTTC.

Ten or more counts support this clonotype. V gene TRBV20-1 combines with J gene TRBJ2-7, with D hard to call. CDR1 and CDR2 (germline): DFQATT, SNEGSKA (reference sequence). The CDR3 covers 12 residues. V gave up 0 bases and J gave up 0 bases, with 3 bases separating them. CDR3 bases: TGCAGTGCTAGAGAAGGCTCCTACGAGCAGTACTTC. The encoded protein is CSAREGSYEQYF.

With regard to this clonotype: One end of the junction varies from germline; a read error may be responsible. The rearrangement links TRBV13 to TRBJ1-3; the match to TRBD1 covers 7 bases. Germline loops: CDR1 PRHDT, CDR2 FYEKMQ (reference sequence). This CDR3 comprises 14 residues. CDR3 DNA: TGTGCCAGCAGCCAAGGGGGCCCAGGAAACACCGTATATTTT. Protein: CASSQGGPGNTVYF.